A selection of T cell receptor beta chains follows, all from one sample in a study of blood T cell repertoires in COVID-19. Data came from immunoSEQ multiplex PCR; TCRdb stores just in-frame clones and leaves some out. The repertoire consists of some 60,000 clones, with around 67% occurring once and the leading ten covering roughly 18%. Sequencing input: peripheral blood. The receptor set was obtained from a woman between 45 and 65 years old with active or convalescent COVID-19. CDR3s include the opening cysteine and the closing phenylalanine or tryptophan. Fields, in order: clone size, V gene, J gene, D gene, CDR3 DNA, CDR3 protein. D genes are given only for firm matches. Clone size is given for some rows only: seen once, a few or many times, or a class if the clone is expanded.

>NA|TRBV27|TRBJ1-1|NA
TGTGCCAGCGGGAGGTCGCGGGGGAACACTGAAGCTTTCTTT
CASGRSRGNTEAFF
>NA|TRBV5-4|TRBJ2-1|TRBD2
TGTGCCAGCAGCTTCTGGACTAGCGGGAGTGAGACCGAGTTCTTC
CASSFWTSGSETEFF
>once|TRBV28|TRBJ2-7|NA
TGTGCCAGCAGTTTATCCCAAGACAACGAGCAGTACTTC
CASSLSQDNEQYF
>NA|TRBV5-1|TRBJ2-7|NA
TGCGCCAGCAGCTTGGCGGGTGGTGGCAACTACGAGCAGTACTTC
CASSLAGGGNYEQYF
>NA|TRBV5-6|TRBJ1-2|TRBD1
TGTGCCAGCAGCACCTCGACAGGGGACGGGGGCTACACCTTC
CASSTSTGDGGYTF
>NA|TRBV4-1|TRBJ2-1|TRBD2
TGCGCCAGCAGCCAAGTCACTAGCGGGAGGGATGAGCAGTTCTTC
CASSQVTSGRDEQFF
>once|TRBV5-1|TRBJ1-1|TRBD1
TGCGCCAGCAGCTTGGGGACAGGGGTGGAAGCTTTCTTT
CASSLGTGVEAFF
>once|TRBV5-1|TRBJ1-3|TRBD1
TGCGCCAGCAGCCCGGACCCCACAGGGGGTGGAAACACCATATATTTT
CASSPDPTGGGNTIYF
>NA|TRBV10-1|TRBJ2-1|NA
TGCGCCAGCAGTGGTCCCCTAGTAAGTGAGCAGTTCTTC
CASSGPLVSEQFF
>few|TRBV2|TRBJ1-5|TRBD1
TGTGCCAGCAGAGACAGGGTTAGCAATCAGCCCCAGCATTTT
CASRDRVSNQPQHF
>NA|TRBV4-2|TRBJ1-2|NA
TGTGCCAGCCGCCAGACCGACACTAACTATGGCTACACCTTC
CASRQTDTNYGYTF
>few|TRBV19|TRBJ2-5|TRBD1
TGTGCCAGTAGTTTACAGGGGGTGGAAGAGACCCAGTACTTC
CASSLQGVEETQYF
>NA|TRBV29-1|TRBJ2-1|NA
TGCAGCGTTGAAACCGGGAATGGTGAGCAGTTCTTC
CSVETGNGEQFF
>NA|TRBV3-1/TRBV3-2|TRBJ2-3|TRBD2
TGTGCCAGCAGCCAAGGGACTAGCGGGATTTTAGGTACGCAGTATTTT
CASSQGTSGILGTQYF
>NA|TRBV24-1|TRBJ2-7|TRBD2
TGTGCCACCAGTGGCCCGTCTAGCGGGCCTAAAGAGCAGTACTTC
CATSGPSSGPKEQYF
>NA|TRBV28|TRBJ1-2|TRBD1
TGTGCCAGCAGTTCGGGACAGGGGGGTGTAGCCTATGGCTACACCTTC
CASSSGQGGVAYGYTF
>NA|TRBV7-6|TRBJ1-3|TRBD1
TGTGCCAGCAGTCCTCGGACAGGGGGAAACACCATATATTTT
CASSPRTGGNTIYF
>NA|TRBV5-1|TRBJ2-5|TRBD2
TGCGCCAGCAGCCCCGGGACTAGCGGAGAAGAGACCCAGTACTTC
CASSPGTSGEETQYF
>once|TRBV19|TRBJ1-5|NA
TGTGCCACCAAACAGGATCCCGCCGCCAATCAGCCCCAGCATTTT
CATKQDPAANQPQHF
>NA|TRBV19|TRBJ2-3|NA
TGTGCCAGTAGTCCGGGAGACACAGATACGCAGTATTTT
CASSPGDTDTQYF
>NA|TRBV2|TRBJ1-2|TRBD1
TGTGCCAGCATGGATGGCCTGGCAGGGGGCCACTATGGCTACACCTTC
CASMDGLAGGHYGYTF
>NA|TRBV7-9|TRBJ2-1|TRBD1
TGTGCCAGCAGCCGACAGGGGCTCAACAATGAGCAGTTCTTC
CASSRQGLNNEQFF
>NA|TRBV4-1|TRBJ1-6|NA
TGCGCCAGCAGCCAAGAACAGGGTCACTCACCCCTCCACTTT
CASSQEQGHSPLHF
>NA|TRBV5-5|TRBJ2-3|TRBD2
TGTGCCAGCAGCCGACTAGCGGTCCTTGATACGCAGTATTTT
CASSRLAVLDTQYF
>NA|TRBV6-5|TRBJ2-7|TRBD1
TGTGCCAGCAGTCGACAGGGGGGATCCTACGAGCAGTACTTC
CASSRQGGSYEQYF
>few|TRBV21-1|TRBJ2-3|NA
TGTGCCAGCCGGGGGGGTGGGACAAGCACAGATACGCAGTATTTT
CASRGGGTSTDTQYF
>NA|TRBV28|TRBJ1-5|NA
TGTGCCAGCAGTTTGACAGTTCCTAATCAGCCCCAGCATTTT
CASSLTVPNQPQHF
>NA|TRBV2|TRBJ2-5|NA
TGTGCCAGCAGGGGCCTCCAAGAGACCCAGTACTTC
CASRGLQETQYF
>few|TRBV28|TRBJ2-4|TRBD1
TGTGCCAGCAGGTCCGGGACAGGTCTTAGAGCCAAAAACATTCAGTACTTC
CASRSGTGLRAKNIQYF
>NA|TRBV3-1/TRBV3-2|TRBJ2-2|NA
TGTGCCAGCAGCCAAGCGGTCCCGGGGAACACCGGGGAGCTGTTTTTT
CASSQAVPGNTGELFF
>NA|TRBV6-2/TRBV6-3|TRBJ2-7|NA
TGTGCCAGCAGCCCCACAAATTGGCGGGGATCCTACGAGCAGTACTTC
CASSPTNWRGSYEQYF
>many|TRBV10-2|TRBJ1-1|TRBD1
TGCGCCAGCAGTGAGCCGGGACAGGGGATTGAAGCTTTCTTT
CASSEPGQGIEAFF
>NA|TRBV5-5|TRBJ1-3|NA
TGTGCCAGCAGCTTGGTGGGGGCCGGAAACACCATATATTTT
CASSLVGAGNTIYF
>NA|TRBV3-1/TRBV3-2|TRBJ2-1|TRBD2
TGTGCCAGCAGCCAAGGAGGTAGCGGGAGGAGCAATGAGCAGTTCTTC
CASSQGGSGRSNEQFF
>once|TRBV29-1|TRBJ1-2|TRBD1
TGCAGCGTTGGAGGGGGAACAGGGGGTAACTATGGCTACACCTTC
CSVGGGTGGNYGYTF
>NA|TRBV25-1|TRBJ2-7|NA
TGTGCCAGCAGCCCCCGATTATTTAGGGGCGACGAGCAGTACTTC
CASSPRLFRGDEQYF
>NA|TRBV7-8|TRBJ1-6|NA
TGTGCCAGCAGCAGTCTAACTAATTCACCCCTCCACTTT
CASSSLTNSPLHF
>NA|TRBV19|TRBJ2-1|NA
TGTGCCAGTAGCCCTAGCGCCCATGAGCAGTTCTTC
CASSPSAHEQFF
>NA|TRBV5-5|TRBJ2-7|NA
TGTGCCAGCAGCTCTGGTAGGACACTACTCTACGAGCAGTACTTC
CASSSGRTLLYEQYF
>NA|TRBV4-2|TRBJ1-3|TRBD1
TGTGCCAGCAGCCAGACAGGGGGTTCTGGAAACACCATATATTTT
CASSQTGGSGNTIYF
>NA|TRBV18|TRBJ1-2|TRBD1
TGTGCCAGCTCACCAGGAACAGGGGCTAACTATGGCTACACCTTC
CASSPGTGANYGYTF
>NA|TRBV18|TRBJ2-7|NA
TGTGCCAGCTCACCATTCCCTCCGGGGGTCACCTACGAGCAGTACTTC
CASSPFPPGVTYEQYF
>NA|TRBV20-1|TRBJ2-2|TRBD2
TGCAGTGCTAGTTACCGGGAGGGAACCGGGGAGCTGTTTTTT
CSASYREGTGELFF
>few|TRBV7-2|TRBJ2-7|NA
TGTGCCAGCAGACAAGGACGGGAATCCTACGAGCAGTACTTC
CASRQGRESYEQYF